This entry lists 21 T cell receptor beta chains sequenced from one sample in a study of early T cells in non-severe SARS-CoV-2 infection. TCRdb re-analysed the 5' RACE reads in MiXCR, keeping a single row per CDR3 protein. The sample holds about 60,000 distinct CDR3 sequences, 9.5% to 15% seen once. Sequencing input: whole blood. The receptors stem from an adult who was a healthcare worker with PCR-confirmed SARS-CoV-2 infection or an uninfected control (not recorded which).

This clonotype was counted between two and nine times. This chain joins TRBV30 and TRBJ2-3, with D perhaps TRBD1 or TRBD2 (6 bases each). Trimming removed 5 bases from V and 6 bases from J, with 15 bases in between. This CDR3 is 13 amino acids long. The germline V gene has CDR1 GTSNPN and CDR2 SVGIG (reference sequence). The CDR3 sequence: CAWFGGHIDTQYF. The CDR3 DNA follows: TGTGCCTGGTTTGGGGGGCATATCGATACGCAGTATTTT.

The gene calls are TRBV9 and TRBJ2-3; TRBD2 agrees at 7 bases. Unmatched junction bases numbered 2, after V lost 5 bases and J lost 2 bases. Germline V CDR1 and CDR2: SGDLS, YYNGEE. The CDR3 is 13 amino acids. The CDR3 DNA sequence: TGTGCCAGCAGTTGGGACTACACAGATACGCAGTATTTT. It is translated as CASSWDYTDTQYF.

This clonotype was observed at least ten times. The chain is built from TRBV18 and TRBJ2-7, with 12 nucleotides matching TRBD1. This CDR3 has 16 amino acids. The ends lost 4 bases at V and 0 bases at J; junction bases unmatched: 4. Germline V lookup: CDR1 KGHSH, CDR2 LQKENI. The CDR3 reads CASSRTGQGASYEQYF. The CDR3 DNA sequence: TGTGCCAGCTCACGAACGGGACAGGGGGCCTCCTACGAGCAGTACTTC.

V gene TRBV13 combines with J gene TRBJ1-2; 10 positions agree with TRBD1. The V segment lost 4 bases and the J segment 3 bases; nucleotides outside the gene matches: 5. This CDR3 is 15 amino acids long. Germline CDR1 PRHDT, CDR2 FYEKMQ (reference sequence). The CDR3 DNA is TGTGCCAGCAGCTCACGGACAGGGGGTCACTATGGCTACACCTTC. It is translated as CASSSRTGGHYGYTF.

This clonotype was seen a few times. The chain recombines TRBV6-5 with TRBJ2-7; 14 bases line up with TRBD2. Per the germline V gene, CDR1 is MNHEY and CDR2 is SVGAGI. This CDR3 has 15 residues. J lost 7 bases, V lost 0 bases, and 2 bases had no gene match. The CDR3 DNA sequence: TGTGCCAGCAGTTACTCGGGACTAGCGGGGGATGAGCAGTACTTC. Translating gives CASSYSGLAGDEQYF.

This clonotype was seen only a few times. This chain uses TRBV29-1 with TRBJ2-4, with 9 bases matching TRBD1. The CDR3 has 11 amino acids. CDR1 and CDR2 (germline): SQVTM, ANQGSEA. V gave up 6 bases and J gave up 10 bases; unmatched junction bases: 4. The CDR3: CSVWDRVIQYF. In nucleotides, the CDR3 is TGCAGCGTGTGGGACAGGGTAATTCAGTACTTC.

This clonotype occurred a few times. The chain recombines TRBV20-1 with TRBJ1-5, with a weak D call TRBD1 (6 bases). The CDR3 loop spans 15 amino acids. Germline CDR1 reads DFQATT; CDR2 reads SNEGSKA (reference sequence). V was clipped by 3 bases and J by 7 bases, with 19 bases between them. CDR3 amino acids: CSASPRGARLQPQHF. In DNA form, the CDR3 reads TGCAGTGCTAGCCCGCGGGGGGCGCGATTGCAGCCCCAGCATTTT.

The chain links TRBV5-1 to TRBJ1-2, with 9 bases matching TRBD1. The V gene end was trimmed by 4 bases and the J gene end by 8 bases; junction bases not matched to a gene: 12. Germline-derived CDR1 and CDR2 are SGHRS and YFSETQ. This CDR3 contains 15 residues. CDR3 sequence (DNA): TGCGCCAGCAGCCCTAACAGGGGGCCGGGTGAAGGCTACACCTTC. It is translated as CASSPNRGPGEGYTF. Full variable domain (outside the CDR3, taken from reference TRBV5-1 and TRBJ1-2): KAGVTQTPRYLIKTRGQQVTLSCSPISGHRSVSWYQQTPGQGLQFLFEYFSETQRNKGNFPGRFSGRQFSNSRSEMNVSTLELGDSALYLCASSPNRGPGEGYTFGSGTRLTVV.

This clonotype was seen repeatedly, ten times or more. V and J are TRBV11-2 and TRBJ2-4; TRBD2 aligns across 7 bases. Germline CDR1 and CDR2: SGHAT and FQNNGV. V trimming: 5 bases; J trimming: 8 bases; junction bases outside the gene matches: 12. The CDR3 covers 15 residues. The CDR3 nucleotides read TGTGCCAGCAGCCCCGGTTGGGGGGGAGCGGACATTCAGTACTTC. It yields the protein CASSPGWGGADIQYF.

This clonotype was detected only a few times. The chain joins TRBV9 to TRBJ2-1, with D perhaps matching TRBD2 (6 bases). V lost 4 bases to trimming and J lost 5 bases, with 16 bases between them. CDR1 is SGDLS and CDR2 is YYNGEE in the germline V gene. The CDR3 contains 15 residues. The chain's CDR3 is CASSLSSTGDNEQFF. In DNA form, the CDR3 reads TGTGCCAGCAGCCTTTCCTCTACGGGGGACAATGAGCAGTTCTTC.

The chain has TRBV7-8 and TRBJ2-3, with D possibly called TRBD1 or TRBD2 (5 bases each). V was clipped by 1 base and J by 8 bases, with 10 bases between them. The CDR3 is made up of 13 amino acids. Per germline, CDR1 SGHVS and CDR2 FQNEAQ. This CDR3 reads CASSLGGGGTQYF. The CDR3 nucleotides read TGTGCCAGCAGCTTAGGGGGTGGGGGTACGCAGTATTTT.

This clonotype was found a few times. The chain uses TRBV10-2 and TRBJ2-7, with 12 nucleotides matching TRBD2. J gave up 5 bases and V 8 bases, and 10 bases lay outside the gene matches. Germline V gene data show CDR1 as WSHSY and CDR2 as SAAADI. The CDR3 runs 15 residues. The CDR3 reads CASATSGGFYDEQYF. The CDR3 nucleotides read TGCGCCAGCGCCACTAGCGGGGGGTTTTATGACGAGCAGTACTTC.

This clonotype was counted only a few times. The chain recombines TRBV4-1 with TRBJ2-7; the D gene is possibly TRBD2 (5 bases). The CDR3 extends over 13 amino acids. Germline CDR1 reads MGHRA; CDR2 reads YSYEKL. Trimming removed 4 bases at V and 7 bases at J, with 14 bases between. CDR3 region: CASSLALREEQYF. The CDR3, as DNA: TGCGCCAGCAGCCTAGCATTGAGGGAGGAGCAGTACTTC.

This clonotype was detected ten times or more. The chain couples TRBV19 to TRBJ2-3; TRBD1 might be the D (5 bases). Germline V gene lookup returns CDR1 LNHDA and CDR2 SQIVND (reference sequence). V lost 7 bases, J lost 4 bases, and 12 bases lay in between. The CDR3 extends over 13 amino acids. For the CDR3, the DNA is TGTGCCAGTAATTTGCAGGGCTCAGATACGCAGTATTTT. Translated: CASNLQGSDTQYF.

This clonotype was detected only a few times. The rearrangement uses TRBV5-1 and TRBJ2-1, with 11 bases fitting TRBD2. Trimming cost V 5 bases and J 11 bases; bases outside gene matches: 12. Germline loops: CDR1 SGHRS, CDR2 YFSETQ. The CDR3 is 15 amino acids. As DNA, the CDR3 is TGCGCCAGCAGAACCTCTAGCGGGGGGTCCGCCAAGCAGTTCTTC. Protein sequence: CASRTSSGGSAKQFF.

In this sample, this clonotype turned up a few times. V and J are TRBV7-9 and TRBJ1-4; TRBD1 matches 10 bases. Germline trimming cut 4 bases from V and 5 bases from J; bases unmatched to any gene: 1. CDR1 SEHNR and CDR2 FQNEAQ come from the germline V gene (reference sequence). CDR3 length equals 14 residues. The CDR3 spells CASSSGQGNEKLFF. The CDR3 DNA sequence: TGTGCCAGCAGCTCGGGACAGGGGAATGAAAAACTGTTTTTT.

The CDR3 bases are TGCAGCGTTGTGTGGCTAGCGGGAAACACAGATACGCAGTATTTT. This gives the protein CSVVWLAGNTDTQYF. The chain joins TRBV29-1 to TRBJ2-3; 9 positions match TRBD2. Per germline, CDR1 SQVTM and CDR2 ANQGSEA. The CDR3 sequence is 15 residues long. V lost 4 bases to trimming and J lost 2 bases; unmatched junction nucleotides: 7.

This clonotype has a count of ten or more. This CDR3 reads CASSIPDRGIFEQYF. The CDR3 bases are TGTGCCAGCAGCATCCCGGACAGGGGTATTTTCGAGCAGTACTTC. This chain joins TRBV5-4 and TRBJ2-7; 9 nucleotides line up with TRBD1. This CDR3 is 15 amino acids long. V gave up 4 bases and J gave up 6 bases; unmatched junction bases: 11. CDR1 and CDR2 from the germline V gene are SGHNT and YYREEE (reference sequence).

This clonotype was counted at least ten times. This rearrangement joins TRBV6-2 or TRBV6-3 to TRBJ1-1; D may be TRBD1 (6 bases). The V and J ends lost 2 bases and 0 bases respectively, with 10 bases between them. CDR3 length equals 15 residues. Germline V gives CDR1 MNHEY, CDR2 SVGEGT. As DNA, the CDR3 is TGTGCCAGCAGTTACGCGGACAGTCTGAACACTGAAGCTTTCTTT. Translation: CASSYADSLNTEAFF.

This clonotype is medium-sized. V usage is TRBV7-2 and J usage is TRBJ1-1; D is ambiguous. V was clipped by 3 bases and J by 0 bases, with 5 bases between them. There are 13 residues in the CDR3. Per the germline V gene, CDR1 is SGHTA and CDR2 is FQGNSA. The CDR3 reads CASSFSVNTEAFF. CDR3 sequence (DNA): TGTGCCAGCAGCTTCTCCGTGAACACTGAAGCTTTCTTT.

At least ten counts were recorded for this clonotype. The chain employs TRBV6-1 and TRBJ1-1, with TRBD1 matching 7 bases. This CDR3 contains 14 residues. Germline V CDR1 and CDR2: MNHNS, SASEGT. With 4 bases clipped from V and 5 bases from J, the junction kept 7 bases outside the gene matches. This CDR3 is CASSAKGAGTEAFF. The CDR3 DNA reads TGTGCCAGCAGTGCAAAGGGGGCGGGAACTGAAGCTTTCTTT.